This T cell receptor (beta chain) is drawn from a study of shared clonotypes between healthy human individuals. Study-wide background: The composition of the donors was a couple of women and a few men aged 18 to 49. Study observations and caveats: Rarefaction curves obtained for sorted subsets showed sequencing incomplete despite large depth. Against clonotypes common to all four donors, non-shared ones had lower generation probabilities.

Naive CD8 cells lacked CD45RO, underwent positive selection for CCR7 and left out terminally differentiated effector memory CD45RA+ cells. Replicate PCRs run on sorted subsets employed approximately 200 ng DNA, roughly 30,000 T cell genomes. Clones were sequenced by immunoSEQ multiplex PCR, and TCRdb holds only the in-frame ones, with some missing. This sample has fewer than 1 million clones; approximately 96% occur once, and the top ten carry around 0.21%. The CDR3 spans 13 residues. Germline V gene lookup returns CDR1 MDHEN and CDR2 SYDVKM. V shed 6 bases and J shed 4 bases, with 13 bases lying between them. Of note for this clone: Its antigen remains unknown.

The gene calls are TRBV28 and TRBJ2-7, with no clear D. The clonotype was recovered from a man in his thirties or forties in good health. The material sequenced was naive CD8+ T cells sorted from blood. CDR3 sequence (DNA): TGTGCCAGCAGCCGAGTCAGGAATTACGAGCAGTACTTC. It specifies CASSRVRNYEQYF.